This T cell receptor (beta chain) was identified during a study of blood T cell repertoires in COVID-19. V lost 6 bases and J 4 bases, leaving 10 bases between the germline ends. Germline values: CDR1 LNHNV, CDR2 YYDKDF (reference sequence). This CDR3 contains 13 residues. TCRdb keeps only in-frame clones here, not all; method: immunoSEQ multiplex PCR. The table shows a few hundred thousand clones, with approximately 89% occurring only once. The chain has TRBV15 and TRBJ2-1, with a possible D match to TRBD1 (7 bases). Input material: peripheral blood. The TCR originated in a woman in her sixties with acute or convalescent COVID-19. CDR3 DNA sequence: TGTGCCACCAGGGAGGGGGCATACAATGAGCAGTTCTTC. It translates to CATREGAYNEQFF.